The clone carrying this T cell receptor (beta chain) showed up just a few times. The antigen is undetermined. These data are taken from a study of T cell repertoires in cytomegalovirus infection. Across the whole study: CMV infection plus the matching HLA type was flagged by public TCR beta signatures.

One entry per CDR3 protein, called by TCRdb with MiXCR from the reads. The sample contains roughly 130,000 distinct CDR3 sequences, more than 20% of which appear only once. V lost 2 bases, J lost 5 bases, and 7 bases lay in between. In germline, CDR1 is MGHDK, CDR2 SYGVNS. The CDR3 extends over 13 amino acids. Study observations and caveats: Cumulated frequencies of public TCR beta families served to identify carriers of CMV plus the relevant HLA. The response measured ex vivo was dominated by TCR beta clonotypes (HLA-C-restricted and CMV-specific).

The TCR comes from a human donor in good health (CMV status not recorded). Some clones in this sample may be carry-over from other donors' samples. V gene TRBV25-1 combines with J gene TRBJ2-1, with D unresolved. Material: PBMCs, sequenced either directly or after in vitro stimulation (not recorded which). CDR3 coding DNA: TGTGCCAGCAGTGAAAGGAGTAACAATGAGCAGTTCTTC. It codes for CASSERSNNEQFF.